This T cell receptor beta chain appears in the sequencing data of a study of B cell selection in AIRE deficiency (dated by TCRdb to between 2017 and 2020). At the level of the whole study: A comparison of TCRbeta repertoires of sorted blood CD4+ conventional T cells and regulatory T cells was made between AIRE-deficient patients and healthy controls. The TCR-sequenced cohort comprised about five AIRE-deficient APECED patients and about five healthy control donors. What the study reported, not specific to this receptor: About 31% of the Treg TCRbeta sequences shared among healthy donors turned up in patient Tconv cells, suggesting that Treg-biased clones are diverted into the Tconv compartment. Only TCRbeta chains were sequenced; roughly a third of shared healthy-donor Treg sequences also occurred in healthy Tconv, possibly because of differing TCRalpha chains. Among fewer than 4,500 shared Treg TCRbeta sequences, approximately 33% were shared exclusively among healthy donors and roughly 10% exclusively among patients, which suggests that Treg selection is less efficient in the absence of AIRE. In AIRE-deficient patients, Tconv and Treg cells had TCRBV gene usage, CDR3 length and TCR diversity comparable to those in healthy donors. CDR3s were shorter in shared Treg sequences, reflecting a bias toward rearrangements that have few non-templated nucleotide insertions.

Regulatory T cells were sorted as cells that were CD4+CD25hiCD127low/negative. APECED syndrome was present in the AIRE-deficient patients. A FACSAria flow cytometer was used to sort the Tconv and Treg cells intended for TCRbeta sequencing. Sorted cells were collected into 5-ml round-bottom polystyrene tubes, and dry cell pellets were frozen at -80°C before sequencing. Points on this clone: Its antigen specificity is not known. Base quality data are lacking; no much larger clone is found one base away.

The immunoSEQ platform was used to sequence the TCRbeta chain. Regarding the original processing steps: Pooled Treg repertoires yielded 50,000 to 65,000 distinct TCRbeta sequences from patients and just over 95,000 from healthy donors. Treg TCRbeta sequences found in two or more individuals were classed as public, and these public Treg TCRbeta sequences were then looked for in Tconv repertoires. Differences between groups were assessed using Mann-Whitney U tests with Bonferroni-Dunn correction in GraphPad Prism 7.03. Entries here come from immuneACCESS through TCRdb and include only in-frame sequences with V and J called. Some clones fail to appear in such tables; in the studies checked, an unresolved V gene covers under half of the shortfall, and the cause of the remainder is unknown. The DNA was the basis for D and trimming; V, J and clone size are from that table. For this sample the table gives approximately 21,000 clones, of which about 94% were detected only once. Approximately 2% of the sample is held by the ten biggest clonotypes.

Reading the germline V gene gives CDR1 SGHRS and CDR2 YFSETQ. V loses 0 bases of germline sequence and J loses 0 bases, and the interval between the two ends is 13 bases. The CDR3 runs 18 amino acids, cysteine and phenylalanine included. Only CDR3 DNA remains: 54 bases, in frame from the first base. This TCR derives from a human donor with AIRE deficiency. The chain was built from TRBV5-1 and TRBJ2-6; the best D guess is TRBD1, with 6 bases matching. Material for sequencing was Tregs sorted from PBMCs. The base sequence is TGCGCCAGCAGCTTGGGTGGTAACAGGGTCTCTGGGGCCAACGTCCTGACTTTC. Its protein reads: CASSLGGNRVSGANVLTF.